Below are 27 T cell receptor beta chains sequenced from a single sample in a study of OX40 agonist ivuxolimab in advanced cancers. Library preparation was by the immunoSEQ multiplex PCR assay. The table was pulled from immuneACCESS by TCRdb, which kept in-frame rearrangements only. Such tables lose some clones; where checked, under half of the loss comes from unresolved V genes, and the rest has no known cause. This sample has about 73,000 clones in its table, and approximately 90% of those were observed once. The ten largest clones capture 0.4% to 0.65% of the sample. This material consisted of CD4+ or CD8+ T cells sorted from blood, taken in a trial of the OX40 agonist ivuxolimab. Receptor source: an adult with an advanced solid tumor such as melanoma, head and neck, liver or kidney cancer.

The gene calls are TRBV15 and TRBJ2-7; 10 bases map to TRBD1. V trimming: 6 bases; J trimming: 4 bases; junction bases outside the gene matches: 9. Per germline, CDR1 LNHNV and CDR2 YYDKDF (reference sequence). CDR3 length: 15 residues. CDR3 nucleotide sequence: TGTGCCACCAGACCCGACAGGGGGCATGTGTACGAGCAGTACTTC. Its protein is CATRPDRGHVYEQYF. Together with reference TRBV15 and TRBJ2-7, the CDR3 gives the full variable domain: DAMVIQNPRYQVTQFGKPVTLSCSQTLNHNVMYWYQQKSSQAPKLLFHYYDKDFNNEADTPDNFQSRRPNTSFCFLDIRSPGLGDTAMYLCATRPDRGHVYEQYFGPGTRLTVT.

The rearrangement links TRBV6-1 to TRBJ1-6, with unresolved D. This CDR3 is 12 amino acids long. Trimming took off 4 bases at V and 7 bases at J, with 5 bases between the two ends. CDR1 is MNHNS and CDR2 is SASEGT in the germline V gene. The CDR3 DNA reads TGTGCCAGCAGTGTGGGCAATTCACCCCTCCACTTT. Its translation: CASSVGNSPLHF.

The rearrangement joins TRBV30 to TRBJ2-7; D is perhaps TRBD1 (5 bases). Germline V CDR1 and CDR2: GTSNPN, SVGIG (reference sequence). V lost 0 bases and J 9 bases, leaving 12 bases between the germline ends. The CDR3 covers 12 residues. The CDR3 is CAWSVRTRGQYF. In DNA, the CDR3 is TGTGCCTGGAGTGTACGTACAAGGGGGCAGTACTTC.

This clone came up a few times. The chain joins TRBV28 to TRBJ1-2, with 8 bases lining up with TRBD1. CDR1 is MDHEN, CDR2 SYDVKM, per germline. V was clipped by 6 bases and J by 4 bases; unmatched bases: 10. The CDR3 has 15 amino acids. The CDR3 DNA reads as TGTGCCAGCAGCCAAGGACAGGGCATAGTCTATGGCTACACCTTC. This sequence encodes CASSQGQGIVYGYTF.

V gene TRBV21-1 combines with J gene TRBJ2-2. TRBV21-1 is a documented pseudogene. The CDR3 extends over 15 amino acids. The CDR3 here is CASSKDVDRTGELFF. CDR3 sequence (DNA): TGTGCCAGCAGCAAGGACGTGGATAGGACCGGGGAGCTGTTTTTT.

A remark on this clone: An end of the junction does not agree with germline; a read error may underlie this. V is TRBV7-7 and J is TRBJ2-7, with D tentatively TRBD2 (5 bases). CDR1 and CDR2 (germline): SSHAT, FNYEAQ (reference sequence). The CDR3 extends over 13 amino acids. CDR3 bases: TGTGCTAGCAGCTTAGTAGAGGGATACGAGCAGTACTTC. Amino acid sequence: CASSLVEGYEQYF.

A single count supports this clone. This chain connects TRBV6-6 to TRBJ2-7, with D unresolved. The CDR3 extends over 12 amino acids. The germline V and J ends were trimmed by 6 bases and 4 bases, with 10 bases remaining between them. CDR1 is MNHNY and CDR2 is SVGAGI in the germline V gene (reference sequence). Here the CDR3 reads CASSPWAYEQYF. CDR3 bases: TGTGCCAGCAGCCCTTGGGCATACGAGCAGTACTTC.

The chain is built from TRBV9 and TRBJ2-1, with 7 bases matching TRBD2. This CDR3 is 17 amino acids long. V lost 0 bases to trimming and J lost 3 bases; unmatched junction nucleotides: 9. The germline CDR1 and CDR2 sequences are SGDLS and YYNGEE. The chain's CDR3 is CASSVVPGTTIYNEQFF. The CDR3 nucleotides read TGTGCCAGCAGCGTAGTCCCCGGGACTACAATCTACAATGAGCAGTTCTTC.

The sample holds one count of this clone. The rearrangement joins TRBV15 to TRBJ2-5, with 10 bases lining up with TRBD2. V was pared by 2 bases and J by 2 bases, with 5 bases of the junction left unmatched. The germline CDR1 and CDR2 sequences are LNHNV and YYDKDF (reference sequence). The CDR3 consists of 16 residues. The CDR3 sequence: CATSRPLAGRQETQYF. Here the CDR3 DNA reads TGTGCCACCAGCAGACCACTAGCGGGGCGGCAAGAGACCCAGTACTTC.

V and J are TRBV2 and TRBJ2-5; 10 nucleotides line up with TRBD1. The CDR3 is 15 residues long. The germline V gene has CDR1 SNHLY and CDR2 FYNNEI. Germline trimming cut 6 bases from V and 1 base from J; bases unmatched to any gene: 5. The CDR3 is CASRADRGTQETQYF. CDR3 sequence (DNA): TGTGCCAGCAGAGCGGACAGGGGGACCCAAGAGACCCAGTACTTC.

This rearrangement joins TRBV10-3 to TRBJ2-5; no definite D call. Per germline, CDR1 ENHRY and CDR2 SYGVKD. Between the trimmed V and J ends, which lost 6 bases and 4 bases, there was a span of 9 bases. This CDR3 has 12 amino acids. The CDR3 reads CAIRGSRETQYF. The DNA of the CDR3 is TGTGCCATCAGGGGCTCCCGAGAGACCCAGTACTTC.

The chain employs TRBV6-5 and TRBJ2-1, with D perhaps assigned TRBD1 or TRBD2 (7 bases each). The V end was cut by 7 bases, the J end by 9 bases, with 19 bases between. This CDR3 has 14 amino acids. Per germline, CDR1 MNHEY and CDR2 SVGAGI. CDR3 sequence (DNA): TGTGCCAGCAACTCCCAGGGGGGGGCAGGTGAGCAGTTCTTC. This translates into CASNSQGGAGEQFF.

The count of this clone is one. This chain joins TRBV15 and TRBJ2-3; TRBD1 matches at 7 bases. V lost 1 base and J lost 0; bases outside the gene matches: 10. Germline V gives CDR1 LNHNV, CDR2 YYDKDF (reference sequence). This CDR3 region has 18 residues. As DNA, the CDR3 is TGTGCCACCAGCAGAGGGCCCAAAACAGGGGTGAGCACAGATACGCAGTATTTT. The encoded protein is CATSRGPKTGVSTDTQYF. Full variable domain (missing parts from reference TRBV15 and TRBJ2-3): DAMVIQNPRYQVTQFGKPVTLSCSQTLNHNVMYWYQQKSSQAPKLLFHYYDKDFNNEADTPDNFQSRRPNTSFCFLDIRSPGLGDTAMYLCATSRGPKTGVSTDTQYFGPGTRLTVL.

The CDR3 bases are TGTGCCAGTAGTATCGGGGGCGCAGGGATACAAGAGACCCAGTACTTC. This codes for CASSIGGAGIQETQYF. The chain recombines TRBV19 with TRBJ2-5; D might be TRBD1 or TRBD2, each matching 6 bases. The CDR3 contains 16 residues. V dropped 3 bases and J dropped 2 bases, with 16 bases sitting between them. The germline gives CDR1 LNHDA, CDR2 SQIVND (reference sequence).

The chain carries TRBV2 and TRBJ1-2; TRBD1 is a possible D gene (5 bases). CDR3 length: 14 amino acids. V was pared by 5 bases and J by 5 bases, with 15 bases between. Germline CDR1 and CDR2: SNHLY and FYNNEI. The CDR3 spells CASSFSQGLYGYTF. CDR3 nucleotides: TGTGCCAGCAGTTTTTCCCAGGGCCTTTATGGCTACACCTTC.

This clone was recorded once. This chain joins TRBV11-2 and TRBJ2-2; possible D gene TRBD1, 7 bases. In germline, CDR1 is SGHAT, CDR2 FQNNGV. V lost 3 bases and J 5 bases, leaving 16 bases between the germline ends. There are 16 residues in the CDR3. The CDR3 sequence is CASSFPRGRSTGELFF. The CDR3 coding sequence is TGTGCCAGCAGCTTTCCCAGGGGGAGGAGTACCGGGGAGCTGTTTTTT.

A few counts support this clone. The chain employs TRBV19 and TRBJ2-6; 7 bases fit TRBD1. J was trimmed by 0 bases and V by 6 bases; bases with no gene match: 8. The CDR3 covers 17 residues. Germline CDR1 LNHDA, CDR2 SQIVND (reference sequence). The CDR3: CASSRTGWGSGANVLTF. CDR3 sequence (DNA): TGTGCCAGTAGCCGGACAGGCTGGGGCTCTGGGGCCAACGTCCTGACTTTC. Variable domain in full (rest from reference TRBV19 and TRBJ2-6): DGGITQSPKYLFRKEGQNVTLSCEQNLNHDAMYWYRQDPGQGLRLIYYSQIVNDFQKGDIAEGYSVSREKKESFPLTVTSAQKNPTAFYLCASSRTGWGSGANVLTFGAGSRLTVL.

The chain couples TRBV7-3 to TRBJ2-2; 8 bases match TRBD2. The germline gives CDR1 SGHTA, CDR2 FQGTGA. The CDR3 is 16 amino acids. The V gene end was trimmed by 3 bases and the J gene end by 4 bases; junction bases not matched to a gene: 7. The DNA of the CDR3 is TGTGCCAGCAGCTTCGAGTCGGGAGGGCCCACCGGGGAGCTGTTTTTT. It codes for CASSFESGGPTGELFF.

The genes are TRBV21-1 and TRBJ1-1. TRBV21-1 is assigned pseudogene status. CDR3 size: 12 residues. The CDR3 bases are TGTGCCAGCAGCAAAGGCAGGGACGTGGCTTTCTTT. This translates into CASSKGRDVAFF.

This chain uses TRBV21-1 with TRBJ2-1; the listed D gene, TRBD2, was not tested against the DNA. TRBV21-1 is described as a pseudogene. This CDR3 is 13 amino acids long. Here the CDR3 reads CASLQCRGGWSFF. As DNA, the CDR3 is TGTGCCAGCCTACAATGTCGGGGGGGGTGGTCGTTCTTC.

The chain recombines TRBV19 with TRBJ1-2; a possible D gene is TRBD1 (5 bases). The germline CDR1 and CDR2 sequences are LNHDA and SQIVND (reference sequence). This CDR3 spans 12 amino acids. Trimming left V 5 bases short and J 4 bases short, with 8 bases between. The CDR3 sequence is CASSLDSYGYTF. The CDR3 DNA sequence: TGTGCCAGTAGTCTTGACAGCTATGGCTACACCTTC.

The V and J genes are TRBV10-2 and TRBJ1-2; D might be TRBD1 (6 bases). This CDR3 comprises 15 residues. CDR1 is WSHSY and CDR2 is SAAADI in the germline V gene. The V end was cut by 7 bases, the J end by 0 bases, with 15 bases between. This CDR3 reads CASTRDTLTNYGYTF. CDR3 DNA sequence: TGCGCCAGCACCAGGGACACACTCACTAACTATGGCTACACCTTC.

The chain combines TRBV12-2 with TRBJ2-7; the table gives TRBD2 as D, unverified against the DNA. TRBV12-2 is classified as a pseudogene. The CDR3 totals 16 residues. The CDR3 nucleotides are TGTGCAAGTCGCTCGGAGCTAGCGGGAGGCGCCTACGAGCAGTACTTC. It codes for CASRSELAGGAYEQYF.

This clone has more than one count but fewer than ten. The chain recombines TRBV18 with TRBJ1-2; maybe TRBD1 (5 bases). Trimming cost V 3 bases and J 7 bases, with 15 bases left between them. This CDR3 contains 14 residues. Germline V lookup: CDR1 KGHSH, CDR2 LQKENI. CDR3 amino acids: CASSPPGGVLGYTF. In DNA form, the CDR3 reads TGTGCCAGCTCACCTCCGGGAGGGGTCCTTGGCTACACCTTC.

The V gene is TRBV6-5, the J gene TRBJ1-3; D is ambiguous. The CDR3 runs to 15 residues. The germline gives CDR1 MNHEY, CDR2 SVGAGI. V dropped 0 bases and J dropped 0 bases, with 6 bases sitting between them. CDR3 protein: CASSYSGSSGNTIYF. In DNA, the CDR3 is TGTGCCAGCAGTTACTCGGGATCCTCTGGAAACACCATATATTTT.

The gene calls are TRBV7-3 and TRBJ2-5; D may be TRBD1 (5 bases). Germline assignment: CDR1 SGHTA and CDR2 FQGTGA. Trimming stripped 1 base from V and 5 bases from J, with 11 bases between. CDR3 length: 14 amino acids. The CDR3 loop is CASSLSGARETQYF. For the CDR3, the DNA is TGTGCCAGCAGCTTAAGTGGGGCCCGGGAGACCCAGTACTTC.

The chain is built from TRBV11-2 and TRBJ2-7, with a tentative D call TRBD1 (6 bases). Germline CDR1 SGHAT, CDR2 FQNNGV. Trimming shortened V by 1 base and J by 7 bases, and 11 bases separated the two germline ends. The CDR3 contains 13 residues. In DNA form, the CDR3 reads TGTGCCAGCAGCTTAGCCGCGAGGGGGGAGCAGTACTTC. This sequence encodes CASSLAARGEQYF.